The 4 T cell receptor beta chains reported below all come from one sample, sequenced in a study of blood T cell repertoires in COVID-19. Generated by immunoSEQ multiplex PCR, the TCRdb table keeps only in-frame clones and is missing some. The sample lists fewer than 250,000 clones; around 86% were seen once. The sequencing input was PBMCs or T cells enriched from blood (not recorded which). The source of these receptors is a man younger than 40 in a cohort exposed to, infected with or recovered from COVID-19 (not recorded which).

The CDR3 loop is CASSLSAGAAVGQYF. In DNA form, the CDR3 reads TGTGCCAGCAGCTTAAGCGCGGGAGCAGCGGTGGGGCAGTACTTC. The chain employs TRBV11-2 and TRBJ2-7; 7 bases align to TRBD2. CDR3 length: 15 residues. The ends lost 2 bases at V and 9 bases at J; junction bases unmatched: 13. Germline V gene data show CDR1 as SGHAT and CDR2 as FQNNGV. The full variable domain, its missing parts supplied by reference TRBV11-2 and TRBJ2-7, is EAGVAQSPRYKIIEKRQSVAFWCNPISGHATLYWYQQILGQGPKLLIQFQNNGVVDDSQLPKDRFSAERLKGVDSTLKIQPAKLEDSAVYLCASSLSAGAAVGQYFGPGTRLTVT.

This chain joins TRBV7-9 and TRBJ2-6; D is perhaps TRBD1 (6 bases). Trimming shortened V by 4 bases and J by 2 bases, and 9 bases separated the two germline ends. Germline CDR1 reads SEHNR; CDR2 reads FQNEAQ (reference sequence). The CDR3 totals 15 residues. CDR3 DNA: TGTGCCAGCAGCTATGACAGGACTGGGGCCAACGTCCTGACTTTC. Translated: CASSYDRTGANVLTF.

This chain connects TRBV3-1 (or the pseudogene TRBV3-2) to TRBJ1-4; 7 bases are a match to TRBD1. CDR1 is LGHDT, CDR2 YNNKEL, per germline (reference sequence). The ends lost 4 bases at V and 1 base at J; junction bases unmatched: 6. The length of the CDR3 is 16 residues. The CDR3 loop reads CASSPVGTVTNEKLFF. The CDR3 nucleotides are TGTGCCAGCAGCCCTGTAGGGACAGTAACTAATGAAAAACTGTTTTTT.

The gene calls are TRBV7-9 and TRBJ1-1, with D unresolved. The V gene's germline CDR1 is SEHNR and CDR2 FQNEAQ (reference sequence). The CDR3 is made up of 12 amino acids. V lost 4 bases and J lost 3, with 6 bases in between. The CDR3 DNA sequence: TGTGCCAGCAGCTCCAGGTACACTGAAGCTTTCTTT. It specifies CASSSRYTEAFF.